These 4 T cell receptor beta chains were all obtained from the same sample, sequenced in a study of T cells expressing NK-cell markers. TCRdb reprocessed the 5' RACE reads and stores each CDR3 protein as one record, lacking DNA. This sample's clone table lists about 300,000 distinct CDR3 sequences. Source material: blood T cells: a sorted CD56 or NKG2C T cell subset, CD4+ or CD8+ T cells, or bulk PBMC T cells (not recorded which). The receptors were gathered from a woman aged 18-69 years in good health.

The rearrangement links TRBV7-7 to TRBJ2-2; TCRdb picks TRBD1, but there is no DNA to check that call. CDR3 length equals 16 residues. Per the germline V gene, CDR1 is SSHAT and CDR2 is FNYEAQ (reference sequence). The chain's CDR3 is CASSTRQGGSTGELFF. Filled out from reference TRBV7-7 and TRBJ2-2, the complete variable domain reads GAGVSQSPRYKVTKRGQDVTLRCDPISSHATLYWYQQALGQGPEFLTYFNYEAQPDKSGLPSDRFSAERPEGSISTLTIQRTEQRDSAMYRCASSTRQGGSTGELFFGEGSRLTVL.

CDR3 sequence: CATSRVAGEQYF. The chain has TRBV15 and TRBJ2-7; TCRdb selects TRBD2, and the lack of DNA leaves this call unchecked. CDR1 is LNHNV, CDR2 YYDKDF, per germline (reference sequence). The length of the CDR3 is 12 residues.

CDR3 loop: CASSLRVAGQPSGANVLTF. V usage is TRBV5-1 and J usage is TRBJ2-6; with no DNA, the TCRdb D assignment of TRBD1 cannot be verified. The CDR3 has 19 amino acids. Germline lookup yields CDR1 SGHRS and CDR2 YFSETQ. Using reference TRBV5-1 and TRBJ2-6 for the parts outside the CDR3, the full variable domain is KAGVTQTPRYLIKTRGQQVTLSCSPISGHRSVSWYQQTPGQGLQFLFEYFSETQRNKGNFPGRFSGRQFSNSRSEMNVSTLELGDSALYLCASSLRVAGQPSGANVLTFGAGSRLTVL.

CDR3 loop: CASSLVGSHSGNTIYF. This rearrangement joins TRBV7-2 to TRBJ1-3. Germline lookup yields CDR1 SGHTA and CDR2 FQGNSA. The CDR3 is 16 residues long.